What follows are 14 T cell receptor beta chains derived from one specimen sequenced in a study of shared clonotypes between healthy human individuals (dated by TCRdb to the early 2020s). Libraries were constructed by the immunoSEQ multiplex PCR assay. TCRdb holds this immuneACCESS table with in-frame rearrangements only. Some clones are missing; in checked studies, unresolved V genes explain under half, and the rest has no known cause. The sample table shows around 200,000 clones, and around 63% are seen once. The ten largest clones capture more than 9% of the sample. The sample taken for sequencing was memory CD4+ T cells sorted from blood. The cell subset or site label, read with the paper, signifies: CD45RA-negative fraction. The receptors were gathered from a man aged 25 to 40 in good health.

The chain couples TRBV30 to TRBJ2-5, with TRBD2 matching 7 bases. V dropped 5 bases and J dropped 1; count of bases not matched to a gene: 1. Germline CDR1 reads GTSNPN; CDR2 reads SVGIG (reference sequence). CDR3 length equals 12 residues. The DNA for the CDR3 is TGTGCCTGGGCTAGCGGCCAAGAGACCCAGTACTTC. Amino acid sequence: CAWASGQETQYF.

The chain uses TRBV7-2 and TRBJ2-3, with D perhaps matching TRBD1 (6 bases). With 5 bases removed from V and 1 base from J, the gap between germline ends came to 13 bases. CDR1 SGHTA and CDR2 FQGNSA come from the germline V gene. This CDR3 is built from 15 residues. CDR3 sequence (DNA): TGTGCCAGCAGCCGAACTTGGGGGCGCACAGATACGCAGTATTTT. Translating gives CASSRTWGRTDTQYF.

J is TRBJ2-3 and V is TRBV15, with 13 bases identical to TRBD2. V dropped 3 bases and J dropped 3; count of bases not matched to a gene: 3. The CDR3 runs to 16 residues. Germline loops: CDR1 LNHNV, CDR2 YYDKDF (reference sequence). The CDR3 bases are TGTGCCACCAGCAGTAGACTAGCGGGAGGAACAGATACGCAGTATTTT. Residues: CATSSRLAGGTDTQYF.

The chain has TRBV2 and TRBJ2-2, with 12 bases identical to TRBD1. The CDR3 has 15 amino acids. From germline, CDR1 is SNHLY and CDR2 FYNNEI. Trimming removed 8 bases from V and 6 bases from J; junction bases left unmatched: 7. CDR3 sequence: CASLRDRGPSGELFF. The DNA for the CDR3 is TGTGCCAGCCTTCGGGACAGGGGGCCTTCCGGGGAGCTGTTTTTT.

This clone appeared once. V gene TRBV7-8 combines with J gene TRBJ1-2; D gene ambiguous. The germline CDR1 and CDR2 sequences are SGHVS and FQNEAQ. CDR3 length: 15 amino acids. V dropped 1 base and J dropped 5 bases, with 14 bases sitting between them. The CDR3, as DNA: TGTGCCAGCAGCTTAGTTGGGGTAGGCTCGTATGGCTACACCTTC. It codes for CASSLVGVGSYGYTF.

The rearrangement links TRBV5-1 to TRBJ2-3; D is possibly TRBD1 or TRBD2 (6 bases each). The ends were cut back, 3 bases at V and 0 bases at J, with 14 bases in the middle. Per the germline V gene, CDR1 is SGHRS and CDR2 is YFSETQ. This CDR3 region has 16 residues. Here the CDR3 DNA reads TGCGCCAGCAGCTCCACATCGGGGGCTAGCACAGATACGCAGTATTTT. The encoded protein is CASSSTSGASTDTQYF.

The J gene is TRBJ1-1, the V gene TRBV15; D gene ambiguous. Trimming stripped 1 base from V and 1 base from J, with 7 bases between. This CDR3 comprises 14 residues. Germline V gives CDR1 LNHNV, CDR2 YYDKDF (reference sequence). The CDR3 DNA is TGTGCCACCAGCAGAGCAGGATGGAACACTGAAGCTTTCTTT. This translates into CATSRAGWNTEAFF.

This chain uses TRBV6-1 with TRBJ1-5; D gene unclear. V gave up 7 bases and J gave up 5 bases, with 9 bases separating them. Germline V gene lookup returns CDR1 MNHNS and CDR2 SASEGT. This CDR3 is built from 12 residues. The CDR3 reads CASTTPYQPQHF. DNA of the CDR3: TGTGCCAGCACCACCCCCTATCAGCCCCAGCATTTT.

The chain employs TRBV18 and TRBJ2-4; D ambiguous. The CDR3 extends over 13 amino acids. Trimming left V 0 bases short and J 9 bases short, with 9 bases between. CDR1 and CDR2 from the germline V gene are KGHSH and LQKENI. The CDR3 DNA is TGTGCCAGCTCACCACCGTCAGGTGGCATTCAGTACTTC. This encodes CASSPPSGGIQYF.

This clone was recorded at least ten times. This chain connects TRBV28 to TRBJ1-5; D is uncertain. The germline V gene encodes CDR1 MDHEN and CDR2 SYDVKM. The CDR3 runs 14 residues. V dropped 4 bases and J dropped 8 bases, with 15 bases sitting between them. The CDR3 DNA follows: TGTGCCAGCAGTTCTCAGGTGAACCGGGAGCCCCAGCATTTT. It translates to CASSSQVNREPQHF.

This CDR3 is CASSLLAGGTYNEQFF. In DNA form, the CDR3 reads TGTGCCAGCAGTTTACTAGCGGGGGGAACCTACAATGAGCAGTTCTTC. V gene TRBV5-4 combines with J gene TRBJ2-1, with 12 nucleotides matching TRBD2. Looked up from germline, CDR1 is SGHNT and CDR2 is YYREEE (reference sequence). This CDR3 spans 16 amino acids. V shed 5 bases, J shed 2 bases, and the junction held 5 bases outside the gene matches. The full variable domain, completed using reference TRBV5-4 and TRBJ2-1, is ETGVTQSPTHLIKTRGQQVTLRCSSQSGHNTVSWYQQALGQGPQFIFQYYREEENGRGNFPPRFSGLQFPNYSSELNVNALELDDSALYLCASSLLAGGTYNEQFFGPGTRLTVL.

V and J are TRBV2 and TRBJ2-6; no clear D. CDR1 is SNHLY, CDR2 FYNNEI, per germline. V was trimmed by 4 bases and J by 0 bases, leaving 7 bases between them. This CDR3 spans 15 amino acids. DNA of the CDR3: TGTGCCAGCAGTGCAGTCAACTCTGGGGCCAACGTCCTGACTTTC. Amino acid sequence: CASSAVNSGANVLTF.

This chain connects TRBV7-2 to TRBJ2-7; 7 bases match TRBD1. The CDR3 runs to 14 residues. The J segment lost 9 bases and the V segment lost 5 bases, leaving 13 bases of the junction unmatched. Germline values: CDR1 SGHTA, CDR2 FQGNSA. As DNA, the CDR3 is TGTGCCAGCAGCCCCCGGGGACAGTTACTTTTGCAGTACTTC. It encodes CASSPRGQLLLQYF.

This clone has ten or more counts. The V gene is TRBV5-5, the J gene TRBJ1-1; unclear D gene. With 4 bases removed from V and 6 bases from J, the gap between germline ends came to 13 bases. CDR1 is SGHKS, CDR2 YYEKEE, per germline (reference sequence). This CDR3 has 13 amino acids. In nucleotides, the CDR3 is TGTGCCAGCAGCCTCCCGGTATCTTCTGAAGCTTTCTTT. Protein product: CASSLPVSSEAFF.